This T cell receptor (beta chain) was identified during a study of cytomegalovirus exposure and HLA in healthy donors (dated by TCRdb to 2016 to 2017). Study-wide context: An earlier analysis of roughly 500 of the donors reported 250 to 350 Gb of sequence data and roughly 120 million unique TCR beta sequences obtained from about 179 million T cells. The study aimed to test whether cataloging public T cell receptors could reveal signatures of past pathogen exposure. Donor age, sex, ethnicity and CMV serostatus were compiled together with the repertoire data. In a later analysis, previously published TCR beta repertoires from 670 or so donors were re-analyzed and high-resolution HLA genotyping was added so that TCR occurrence patterns could be studied. Genome-wide SNP genotypes for about three fifths of the 666 donors were used in a later genetic analysis, which treated that subset as a discovery cohort. Roughly 300 gigabases of sequencing data and 70 million to 85 million unique TCR sequences were included in an early release covering around 600 HLA-typed donors. Besides the first cohort of more than 650 subjects, a separate validation cohort made up of over 100 different subjects was used. All discovery cohort repertoires had been generated using a single sequencing platform. The study profiled the T cell repertoires of under 850 subjects by immunosequencing and related them to cytomegalovirus serostatus. Both class I and class II loci were covered by HLA typing, at four-digit resolution. To decide whether each TCR beta V gene segment behaved as functional or pseudogenic, an earlier analysis of some 600 of the donors relied on high-throughput TCR beta sequencing. The study combined high-throughput TCR immunosequencing, statistical association of individual TCRs with disease status, and machine learning to predict cytomegalovirus infection status. Because of strong linkage in the cohort, roughly five DR-DQ haplotypes were treated as single units for association and clustering. In the later analysis, no new phenotypic data were used to find candidate immune exposures; instead, reliance was placed on TCR beta sequences and their occurrence across donors. Across some 400 genotyped donors of the cohort, an average of about 240,000 unique TCR beta nucleotide sequences per donor were sequenced, and 15% to 20% of those sequences were non-productive. The number of donors typed differed by locus, with about 629-640 for A, B, C, DRB1 and DQB1, roughly 520 for DQA1, 600 to 610 for DPA1, and approximately 470 for DPB1. Of the roughly 400 genotyped donors, more than 75% were placed in the genetic ancestry cluster associated with self-reported Caucasian donors.

Summary of the overall study and its limitations: Strong co-occurrence of HLA alleles, especially DR and DQ, made assigning TCR associations to individual alleles difficult. The classifier was reported to diagnose cytomegalovirus status with high specificity and sensitivity in both the original and validation cohorts. Broadly in line with IMGT annotations, most TCR beta V segments showed up in productive rearrangements about 90% or about 30% of the time in an earlier analysis of approximately 600 of the donors. Most CMV-associated TCR beta chains appeared to be HLA-restricted in a later analysis, and the HLA associations seemed to be driven largely by CMV exposure. Across donors, most TCR sequences were observed very rarely, whereas some public TCRs were present in many individuals. In vitro tests confirmed that three of the cytomegalovirus-associated TCR beta chains recognize cytomegalovirus antigens. A further reported finding was that TCR beta sequences accurately predicted the HLA-A and HLA-B alleles for most subjects in the first cohort. Compared with equally common non-associated chains, HLA-associated TCR beta chains in a later analysis were more clonally expanded and had lower generation probabilities. According to a later genetic analysis, donors in an Asian-associated ancestry cluster had fewer N-insertions in productive TCRs than the approximately 630-donor mean. Specific HLA alleles were associated with 15,000 to 20,000 TCR beta sequences at a false discovery rate of 0.05 in a later analysis. The cohort was sequenced for TCR beta chains only, and without alpha or paired-chain data the features that could be detected were limited. Some 15 rarely observed V segments, including chromosome 9 orphons, were excluded from the earlier analysis of approximately 500 of the donors because counts were too low. Correlated functional status among segregating V segments might be attributable to linkage disequilibrium, but an unknown experimental factor could not be ruled out. According to a later analysis, TCR association rates differed among HLA loci, with DRB1 alleles showing the most associated TCRs and HLA-C alleles showing the fewest. The study gave a list of 150 to 200 TCR beta chains associated with cytomegalovirus. Because HLA typing was missing for some donors at each locus, association tests included only the typed subset. A group of highly shared sequence variants was considered likely to be a technical artifact of the sequencing pipeline. The presence/absence analyses assumed that sequencing depth was roughly uniform across donors, and that assumption may not be true. A later genetic analysis associated a missense DCLRE1C variant with V-gene and J-gene trimming of TCR beta chains, and an independent cohort replicated the association. According to the authors, the approach could potentially be generalized to other disease states and immunological phenotypes. Several of the top co-occurrence clusters appeared to be linked to parvovirus B19, influenza, CMV and Epstein-Barr virus, according to a later analysis. For the cohort, immune exposure information was limited to CMV serostatus.

Receptors were amplified or captured by the immunoSEQ multiplex PCR assay. For the multiplex PCR, a mixture combining 60 forward primers for TCR Vbeta segments and 13 reverse primers for TCR Jbeta segments was used. Amplification of the CDR3 region of rearranged TCR beta genes was performed with a multiplex PCR assay on genomic DNA. On the Illumina HiSeq System, the amplified TCR beta libraries were sequenced as 87-base-pair reads. The published analysis was carried out like this. A later analysis tallied around 87 million unique TCR beta chains across the 650 to 750 repertoires, and approximately 9.9 million of those chains were shared by two or more donors. A nearest-neighbor algorithm error-corrected the raw reads and collapsed the reads into unique sequences, merging closely related sequences to remove PCR and sequencing errors. Alignment of CDR3 sequences to IMGT reference sequences was used to assign V, D and J gene segments. For a sequence to be retained, a match of at least six nucleotides was required to both a V gene segment and a J gene segment. Rearrangements were classified as productive when the CDR3 lacked stop codons and remained in frame with V and J, and all other rearrangements were classified as non-productive. CDR3 was defined by IMGT convention, running from the second conserved V-encoded cysteine to the conserved J-encoded phenylalanine. The earlier analysis of about 590 of the donors excluded sequences that lacked an unambiguous match to a single V gene segment. An earlier analysis of 500 to 700 of the donors classified V segments as functional when productive rearrangements were above 56.7% and as segregating when the standard deviation between donors was above 5%. A statistical classification framework was developed to diagnose cytomegalovirus status using the catalog of TCR beta chain sequences. V and J gene assignment, in a later analysis, came from comparing TCR nucleotide sequences with IMGT/GENE-DB human TR gene sequences. Using the TCRdist pipeline, a later analysis assigned CDR3 sequences along with most-parsimonious VDJ recombination scenarios. A later analysis defined each TCR beta chain by its CDR3 amino acid sequence plus V-gene family, and excluded reads lacking a unique V-gene family. A later analysis removed 500 to 600 highly shared, low-generation-probability nucleotide sequences to deal with suspected cross-contamination and a sequencing artifact. A later analysis calculated a clonal expansion index for each public chain from normalized within-repertoire ranks of inferred template counts. In a later analysis, generation probabilities were computed with a VDJ recombination model fitted to out-of-frame rearrangements, and the resulting probabilities were checked against IGoR. Hypergeometric tests were used in a later analysis to score TCR-TCR, TCR-HLA and TCR-CMV co-occurrence, with a repertoire-size bias correction applied to the TCR pairs. In a later analysis, false discovery rates were estimated by permuting HLA or CMV assignments 20 times. In a later analysis, co-occurring TCRs were grouped using DBSCAN, with TCRdist sequence similarity added in when clustering inside HLA-allele-positive subsets. Co-occurrence clustering excluded repertoires with fewer than 30,000 or more than 120,000 public chains, plus five with anomalous nucleotide sharing. TCRdb retrieved this table from immuneACCESS and kept in-frame rearrangements only. Not all clones are present; in checked studies, unresolved V genes account for under half, and no reason is known for the remainder. V, J and clone size are taken as reported in that table, and D and trimming were inferred from the DNA itself. The sample table lists about 64,000 clones, about 80% of them with a count of one. The ten largest make up around 7.8% of the sample.

In total, 600 or so healthy bone marrow donors made up the cohort. At the time of sampling, all cohort members were nominally healthy, though unrecorded immune exposures were likely present. The donor tested CMV seropositive and was one of the 289 seropositive cohort members. Each donor provided a peripheral blood sample, and peripheral blood mononuclear cells were used for TCR beta sequencing. Genomic DNA was extracted from the blood cell samples with the Qiagen DNeasy Blood Extraction Kit. Notes on this clone: The antigen it recognizes is unknown. Base qualities are missing; no much larger clone stands one base away.

The TCR was taken from a man between 18 and 29 years old in good health and CMV-seropositive. The material sequenced was PBMCs.

The CDR3 in this case is CASSESAGGGELFF. Here is the DNA: TGTGCCAGCAGTGAGTCGGCAGGCGGGGGGGAGCTGTTTTTT. The V and J genes are TRBV2 and TRBJ2-2, with TRBD2 as a weak D call on 5 bases. CDR1 and CDR2 are drawn from the germline V gene: SNHLY, FYNNEI. V is cut by 3 bases and J by 8 bases, and the space between the germline ends is 13 bases. The CDR3 goes from the cysteine to the phenylalanine over 14 residues. The sequence is cut down to CDR3 DNA, 42 bases in frame from base 1.